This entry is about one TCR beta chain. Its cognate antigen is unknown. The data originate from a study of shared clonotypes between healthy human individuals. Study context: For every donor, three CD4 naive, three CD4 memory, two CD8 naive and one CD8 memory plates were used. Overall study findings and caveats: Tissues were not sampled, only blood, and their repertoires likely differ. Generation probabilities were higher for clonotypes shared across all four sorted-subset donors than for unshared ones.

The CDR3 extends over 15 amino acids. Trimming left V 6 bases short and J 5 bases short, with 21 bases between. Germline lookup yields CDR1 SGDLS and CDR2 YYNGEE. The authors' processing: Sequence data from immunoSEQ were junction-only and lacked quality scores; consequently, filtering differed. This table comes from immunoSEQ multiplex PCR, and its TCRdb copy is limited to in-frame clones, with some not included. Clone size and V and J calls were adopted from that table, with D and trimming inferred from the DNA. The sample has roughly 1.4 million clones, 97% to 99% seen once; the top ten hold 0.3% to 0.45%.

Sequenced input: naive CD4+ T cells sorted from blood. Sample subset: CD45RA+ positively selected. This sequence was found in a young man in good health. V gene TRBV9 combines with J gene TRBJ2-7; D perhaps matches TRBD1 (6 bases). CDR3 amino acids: CASTRDISGPHEQYF. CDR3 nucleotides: TGTGCCAGCACCCGGGACATCTCGGGCCCCCACGAGCAGTACTTC. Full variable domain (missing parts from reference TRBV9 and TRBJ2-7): DSGVTQTPKHLITATGQRVTLRCSPRSGDLSVYWYQQSLDQGLQFLIQYYNGEERAKGNILERFSAQQFPDLHSELNLSSLELGDSALYFCASTRDISGPHEQYFGPGTRLTVT.